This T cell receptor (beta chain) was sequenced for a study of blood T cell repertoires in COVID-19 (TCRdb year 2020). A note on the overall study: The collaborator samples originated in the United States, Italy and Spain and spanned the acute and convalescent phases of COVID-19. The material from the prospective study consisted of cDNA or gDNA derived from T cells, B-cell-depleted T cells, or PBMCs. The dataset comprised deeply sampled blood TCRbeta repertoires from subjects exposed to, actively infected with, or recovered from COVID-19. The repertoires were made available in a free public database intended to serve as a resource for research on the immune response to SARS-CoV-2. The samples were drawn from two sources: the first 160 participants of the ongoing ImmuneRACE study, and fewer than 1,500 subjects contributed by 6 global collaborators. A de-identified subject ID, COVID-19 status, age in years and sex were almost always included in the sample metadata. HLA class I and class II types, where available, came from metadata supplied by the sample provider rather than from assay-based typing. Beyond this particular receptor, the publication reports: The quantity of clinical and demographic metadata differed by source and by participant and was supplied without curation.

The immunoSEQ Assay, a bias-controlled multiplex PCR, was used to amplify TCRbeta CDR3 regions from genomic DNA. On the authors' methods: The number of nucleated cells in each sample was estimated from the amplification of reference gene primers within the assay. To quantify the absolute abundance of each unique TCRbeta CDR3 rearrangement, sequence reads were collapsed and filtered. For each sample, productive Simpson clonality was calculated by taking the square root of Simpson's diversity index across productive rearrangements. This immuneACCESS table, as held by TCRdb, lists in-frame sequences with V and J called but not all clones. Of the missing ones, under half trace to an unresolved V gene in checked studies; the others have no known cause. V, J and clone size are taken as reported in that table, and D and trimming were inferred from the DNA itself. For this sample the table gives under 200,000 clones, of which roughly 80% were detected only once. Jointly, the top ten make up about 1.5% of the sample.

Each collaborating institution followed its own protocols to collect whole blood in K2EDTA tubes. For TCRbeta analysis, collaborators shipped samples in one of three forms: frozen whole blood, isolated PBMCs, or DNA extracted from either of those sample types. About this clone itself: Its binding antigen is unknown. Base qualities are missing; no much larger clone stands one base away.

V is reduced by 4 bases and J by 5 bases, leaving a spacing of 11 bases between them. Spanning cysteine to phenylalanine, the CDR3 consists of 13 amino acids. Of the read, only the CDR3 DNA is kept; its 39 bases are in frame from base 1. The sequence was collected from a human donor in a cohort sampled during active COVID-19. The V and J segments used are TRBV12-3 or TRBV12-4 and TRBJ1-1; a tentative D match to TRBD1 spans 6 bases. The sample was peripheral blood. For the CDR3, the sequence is CASSSKGGTEAFF. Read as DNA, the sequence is TGTGCCAGCAGTTCCAAGGGGGGGACTGAAGCTTTCTTT.